The 30 T cell receptor beta chains listed next were all sequenced from one sample in a study of T cell responses to AZD1222 COVID-19 vaccine. TCRdb keeps only in-frame clones here, not all; method: immunoSEQ multiplex PCR. In the table there are fewer than 40,000 clones, just over 85% of which are singletons. The specimen comprised peripheral blood, sampled 28 days after the second dose of the MenACWY control vaccine. The receptors here all came from an adult who received the MenACWY meningococcal vaccine as a control.

The V and J genes are TRBV6-5 and TRBJ1-2, with 8 bases aligning to TRBD1. The CDR3 is made up of 15 amino acids. In germline, CDR1 is MNHEY, CDR2 SVGAGI. V shed 4 bases and J 7 bases; nucleotides not matched to a gene: 11. This chain's CDR3 is CASSSETGVKGGYTF. The CDR3, as DNA: TGTGCCAGCAGTTCCGAGACAGGGGTGAAGGGTGGCTACACCTTC.

The gene calls are TRBV27 and TRBJ2-7, with D hard to call. There are 14 residues in the CDR3. Germline assignment: CDR1 MNHEY and CDR2 SMNVEV (reference sequence). The germline V and J ends were trimmed by 3 bases and 0 bases, with 9 bases remaining between them. The CDR3 is CASSFSPGSYEQYF. The CDR3 DNA follows: TGTGCCAGCAGTTTTTCGCCGGGCTCCTACGAGCAGTACTTC.

This chain links TRBV6-5 with TRBJ2-3; D is unresolved. The germline V gene has CDR1 MNHEY and CDR2 SVGAGI. The CDR3 is 11 amino acids. Trimming pared 2 bases from V and 6 bases from J, leaving 3 bases between. The CDR3 DNA reads as TGTGCCAGCAGTTACAGGGATACGCAGTATTTT. Its translation is CASSYRDTQYF.

This clone was counted a few times. CDR3 sequence: CASSPWSSRMNTEAFF. DNA for the CDR3: TGTGCCAGCAGTCCCTGGTCCAGCCGGATGAACACTGAAGCTTTCTTT. The rearrangement links TRBV27 to TRBJ1-1; D gene ambiguous. V lost 5 bases and J 0 bases, leaving 16 bases between the germline ends. The CDR3 consists of 16 residues. The germline V gene encodes CDR1 MNHEY and CDR2 SMNVEV (reference sequence).

The CDR3 region has the DNA TGTGCCAGCAGCTTATTGGGGAACACTGAAGCTTTCTTT. This gives the protein CASSLLGNTEAFF. The chain uses TRBV7-2 and TRBJ1-1; D gene uncertain. Germline loops: CDR1 SGHTA, CDR2 FQGNSA. The CDR3 loop spans 13 amino acids. Trimming removed 2 bases at V and 1 base at J, with 5 bases between.

This sequence joins TRBV2 and TRBJ2-1; D may be TRBD1 (5 bases). This CDR3 comprises 15 residues. Trimming cost V 6 bases and J 9 bases, with 21 bases left between them. Germline V gives CDR1 SNHLY, CDR2 FYNNEI. The DNA of the CDR3 is TGTGCCAGCAGACCATATAGGGGAAAGGGCTTTGAGCAGTTCTTC. It codes for CASRPYRGKGFEQFF. The variable domain in full, with the rest retrieved from reference TRBV2 and TRBJ2-1, is EPEVTQTPSHQVTQMGQEVILRCVPISNHLYFYWYRQILGQKVEFLVSFYNNEISEKSEIFDDQFSVERPDGSNFTLKIRSTKLEDSAMYFCASRPYRGKGFEQFFGPGTRLTVL.

V and J are TRBV7-3 and TRBJ2-3; the match to TRBD2 covers 11 bases. Germline V CDR1 and CDR2: SGHTA, FQGTGA. J was trimmed by 12 bases and V by 5 bases; bases with no gene match: 4. The CDR3 spans 12 residues. The CDR3 here is CASSTTSGVQYF. The CDR3 region has the DNA TGTGCCAGCAGCACGACTAGCGGGGTACAGTATTTT.

V gene TRBV2 combines with J gene TRBJ2-7; maybe TRBD1 (7 bases). V was cut by 6 bases and J by 5 bases, with 20 bases left in between. This CDR3 contains 15 residues. Germline V gene lookup returns CDR1 SNHLY and CDR2 FYNNEI. The CDR3 bases are TGTGCCAGCAGACTTGACAGGGCGGGCGGGAACGAGCAGTACTTC. Translating it yields CASRLDRAGGNEQYF.

This clone was observed once. This chain links TRBV19 with TRBJ1-6; D unresolved. V was trimmed by 7 bases and J by 7 bases, leaving 11 bases between them. The germline V gene has CDR1 LNHDA and CDR2 SQIVND (reference sequence). CDR3 length equals 13 residues. This CDR3 reads CASKRKVNSPLHF. In DNA, the CDR3 is TGTGCCAGTAAGCGCAAGGTGAATTCACCCCTCCACTTT.

This chain joins TRBV15 and TRBJ1-1; D uncertain. This CDR3 spans 14 amino acids. V was trimmed by 3 bases and J by 1 base, leaving 9 bases between them. The V gene's germline CDR1 is LNHNV and CDR2 YYDKDF (reference sequence). The CDR3 DNA reads as TGTGCCACCAGCAGCGGACGGCAGAACACTGAAGCTTTCTTT. Amino acids: CATSSGRQNTEAFF.

This chain connects TRBV5-4 to TRBJ1-2, with 7 bases aligning to TRBD1. The germline V gene encodes CDR1 SGHNT and CDR2 YYREEE (reference sequence). Trimming took 0 bases from V and 6 from J; bases not matched to a gene: 5. The CDR3 totals 14 residues. The CDR3: CASSLADRTHGYTF. The CDR3 nucleotides read TGTGCCAGCAGCTTGGCGGACAGGACCCATGGCTACACCTTC.

This chain connects TRBV3-1 (or the pseudogene TRBV3-2) to TRBJ1-6; TRBD1 might be the D (6 bases). The CDR3 extends over 14 amino acids. Deletions cut 4 bases from V and 8 bases from J, with 12 bases between. The germline CDR1 and CDR2 sequences are LGHDT and YNNKEL (reference sequence). CDR3 region: CASSLDRGDSPLHF. The CDR3 nucleotides read TGTGCCAGCAGCCTGGACAGAGGAGATTCACCCCTCCACTTT.

V and J are TRBV5-1 and TRBJ1-4; no reliable D call. CDR3 length equals 18 residues. Germline V lookup: CDR1 SGHRS, CDR2 YFSETQ. Between the trimmed V and J ends, which lost 1 base and 0 bases, there was a span of 16 bases. DNA for the CDR3: TGCGCCAGCAGCTTGAGGACCGATCAAACTGCAACTAATGAAAAACTGTTTTTT. It specifies CASSLRTDQTATNEKLFF. Full variable domain (missing parts from reference TRBV5-1 and TRBJ1-4): KAGVTQTPRYLIKTRGQQVTLSCSPISGHRSVSWYQQTPGQGLQFLFEYFSETQRNKGNFPGRFSGRQFSNSRSEMNVSTLELGDSALYLCASSLRTDQTATNEKLFFGSGTQLSVL.

This clone was counted only a few times. The chain combines TRBV28 with TRBJ2-2; D is possibly TRBD2 (5 bases). From germline, CDR1 is MDHEN and CDR2 SYDVKM. The length of the CDR3 is 16 residues. Trimming took off 3 bases at V and 6 bases at J, with 17 bases between the two ends. The CDR3 nucleotides read TGTGCCAGCAGTTTGGCGTGGGAGCGAACTCCCGGGGAGCTGTTTTTT. Translated, it gives CASSLAWERTPGELFF.

The chain recombines TRBV6-5 with TRBJ2-7; D not resolved. Trimming removed 4 bases from V and 2 bases from J, with 9 bases in between. Germline assignment: CDR1 MNHEY and CDR2 SVGAGI. The CDR3 contains 13 residues. CDR3 DNA: TGTGCCAGCAGTTTCCCAGGAGCCTACGAGCAGTACTTC. This codes for CASSFPGAYEQYF.

The rearrangement links TRBV12-3 or TRBV12-4 to TRBJ1-3; 9 bases are shared with TRBD1. J was trimmed by 6 bases and V by 6 bases; bases with no gene match: 3. The CDR3 runs 13 residues. As DNA, the CDR3 is TGTGCCAGCAGGGGACAGGGTACAAACACCATATATTTT. It translates to CASRGQGTNTIYF.

The chain couples TRBV2 to TRBJ2-5; no definite D call. Between the trimmed V and J ends, which lost 5 bases and 0 bases, there was a span of 10 bases. CDR1 SNHLY and CDR2 FYNNEI come from the germline V gene. CDR3 length: 14 residues. The CDR3, as DNA: TGTGCCAGCAGTCGAGACGACAACCAAGAGACCCAGTACTTC. Protein sequence: CASSRDDNQETQYF.

The chain carries TRBV5-4 and TRBJ1-1, with D possibly TRBD1 on 6 matching bases. V was clipped by 3 bases and J by 4 bases, with 16 bases between them. This CDR3 is built from 15 residues. Germline CDR1 and CDR2: SGHNT and YYREEE (reference sequence). The CDR3 protein is CASSYFTGSVTEAFF. The CDR3 nucleotides are TGTGCCAGCAGCTATTTTACAGGGTCGGTCACTGAAGCTTTCTTT. The entire variable domain, with the rest obtained from reference TRBV5-4 and TRBJ1-1, is as follows: ETGVTQSPTHLIKTRGQQVTLRCSSQSGHNTVSWYQQALGQGPQFIFQYYREEENGRGNFPPRFSGLQFPNYSSELNVNALELDDSALYLCASSYFTGSVTEAFFGQGTRLTVV.

This chain joins TRBV7-9 and TRBJ2-7, with D hard to call. The V end lost 1 base, the J end lost 0 bases, and 7 bases lay between the germline ends. Germline V gene data show CDR1 as SEHNR and CDR2 as FQNEAQ (reference sequence). CDR3 length: 14 amino acids. The CDR3 DNA is TGTGCCAGCAGCTTAGACGCAGACTCCTACGAGCAGTACTTC. Its protein product is CASSLDADSYEQYF.

This chain joins TRBV3-1 (or the pseudogene TRBV3-2) and TRBJ2-1; D is perhaps TRBD2 (6 bases). The CDR3 sequence is 13 residues long. V gave up 6 bases and J gave up 9 bases, with 15 bases separating them. Germline CDR1 and CDR2: LGHDT and YNNKEL (reference sequence). The CDR3 sequence: CASSLQRVGEQFF. The CDR3 DNA sequence: TGTGCCAGCAGTCTCCAGCGGGTTGGTGAGCAGTTCTTC.

The gene calls are TRBV28 and TRBJ1-4; D call uncertain. There are 11 residues in the CDR3. V was clipped by 3 bases and J by 7 bases, with 3 bases between them. Germline CDR1 is MDHEN and CDR2 is SYDVKM. DNA of the CDR3: TGTGCCAGCAGTTTCGGTGAAAAACTGTTTTTT. Its protein product is CASSFGEKLFF.

The chain carries TRBV10-3 and TRBJ2-1, with 8 bases matching TRBD1. This CDR3 contains 15 residues. Trimming took 0 bases from V and 5 from J; bases not matched to a gene: 3. CDR1 and CDR2 from the germline V gene are ENHRY and SYGVKD. The DNA of the CDR3 is TGTGCCATCAGTGAGTCGAGACAGGGGAACAATGAGCAGTTCTTC. Its translation: CAISESRQGNNEQFF.

This clone was counted a single time. The V gene is TRBV6-2 or TRBV6-3, the J gene TRBJ2-5; 13 positions agree with TRBD2. The length of the CDR3 is 16 residues. Germline V lookup: CDR1 MNHEY, CDR2 SVGEGT. The V segment lost 4 bases and the J segment 4 bases; nucleotides outside the gene matches: 6. The CDR3 coding sequence is TGTGCCAGCAGTTCGCCGACTAGCGGGGGGAGAGAGACCCAGTACTTC. It encodes CASSSPTSGGRETQYF.

Here the CDR3 DNA reads TGTGCCAGCAGCTTAGCGGGGTTAACAGGAGGGAACACTGAAGCTTTCTTT. Residues: CASSLAGLTGGNTEAFF. The gene calls are TRBV11-2 and TRBJ1-1; possible D gene TRBD1, 5 bases. In germline, CDR1 is SGHAT, CDR2 FQNNGV. With 1 base removed from V and 1 base from J, the gap between germline ends came to 16 bases. This CDR3 has 17 amino acids.

The chain combines TRBV7-3 with TRBJ1-2; 10 bases fit TRBD1. The CDR3 length is 16 residues. Germline CDR1 and CDR2: SGHTA and FQGTGA. Germline trimming cut 5 bases from V and 4 bases from J; bases unmatched to any gene: 10. CDR3 region: CASSPRPGQGPYGYTF. The CDR3 bases are TGTGCCAGCAGCCCCCGGCCGGGACAGGGGCCCTATGGCTACACCTTC. The entire variable domain, with the rest obtained from reference TRBV7-3 and TRBJ1-2, is as follows: GAGVSQTPSNKVTEKGKYVELRCDPISGHTALYWYRQSLGQGPEFLIYFQGTGAADDSGLPNDRFFAVRPEGSVSTLKIQRTERGDSAVYLCASSPRPGQGPYGYTFGSGTRLTVV.

V usage is TRBV7-9 and J usage is TRBJ2-3, with a tentative D call TRBD2 (6 bases). The V end was cut by 2 bases, the J end by 2 bases, with 11 bases between. CDR3 length: 15 residues. Germline CDR1 reads SEHNR; CDR2 reads FQNEAQ (reference sequence). This CDR3 reads CASSLLSGYTDTQYF. The CDR3 bases are TGTGCCAGCAGCTTACTTAGCGGATACACAGATACGCAGTATTTT. Supplemented by reference TRBV7-9 and TRBJ2-3, the full variable domain reads DTGVSQNPRHKITKRGQNVTFRCDPISEHNRLYWYRQTLGQGPEFLTYFQNEAQLEKSRLLSDRFSAERPKGSFSTLEIQRTEQGDSAMYLCASSLLSGYTDTQYFGPGTRLTVL.

The V call is TRBV7-3, the J call TRBJ1-2, with D maybe TRBD1 (5 bases). Germline CDR1 SGHTA, CDR2 FQGTGA. Trimming removed 2 bases from V and 2 bases from J, with 6 bases in between. The CDR3 spans 13 residues. CDR3 loop: CASSLGGNYGYTF. The CDR3 DNA reads as TGTGCCAGCAGCTTAGGGGGAAACTATGGCTACACCTTC.

This clone occurred a few times. This chain uses TRBV4-1 with TRBJ2-7, with 7 nucleotides matching TRBD1. Germline loops: CDR1 MGHRA, CDR2 YSYEKL. CDR3 size: 14 residues. After removal of 4 bases from V and 7 bases from J, the junction contained 10 bases not matched to a gene. This CDR3 is CASSREEGATEQYF. The CDR3 DNA sequence: TGCGCCAGCAGCCGAGAAGAGGGGGCGACGGAGCAGTACTTC.

The chain employs TRBV19 and TRBJ2-3; D perhaps matches TRBD2 (5 bases). This CDR3 region has 16 residues. Trimming cost V 6 bases and J 4 bases, with 20 bases left between them. CDR1 LNHDA and CDR2 SQIVND come from the germline V gene (reference sequence). CDR3 region: CASSISFGPRADTQYF. CDR3 coding DNA: TGTGCCAGTAGCATATCCTTTGGACCGAGGGCAGATACGCAGTATTTT.

This chain links TRBV18 with TRBJ2-5; 9 bases are shared with TRBD1. Germline loops: CDR1 KGHSH, CDR2 LQKENI. The length of the CDR3 is 17 residues. V gave up 4 bases and J gave up 1 base; unmatched junction bases: 10. This CDR3 reads CASSLLLSTGGQETQYF. CDR3 nucleotides: TGTGCCAGCTCACTCCTTCTCTCGACAGGGGGCCAAGAGACCCAGTACTTC.